This T cell receptor (beta chain) stems from a study of control samples from healthy donors and cancer patients. Between the trimmed V and J ends, which lost 7 bases and 2 bases, there was a span of 15 bases. The CDR3 loop spans 15 amino acids. CDR1 is SGHVS, CDR2 FQNEAQ, per germline. Produced via immunoSEQ multiplex PCR; TCRdb's table is partial and in-frame only. This sample has approximately 170,000 clones, with around 88% found just once. The source material was blood. This sequence joins TRBV7-8 and TRBJ2-1; the D gene is possibly TRBD2 (6 bases). The sequence came from a woman younger than 45 in good health. The CDR3 region has the DNA TGTGCCAGCACTCTGGGGACTGGGGCCTACAATGAGCAGTTCTTC. Protein: CASTLGTGAYNEQFF.